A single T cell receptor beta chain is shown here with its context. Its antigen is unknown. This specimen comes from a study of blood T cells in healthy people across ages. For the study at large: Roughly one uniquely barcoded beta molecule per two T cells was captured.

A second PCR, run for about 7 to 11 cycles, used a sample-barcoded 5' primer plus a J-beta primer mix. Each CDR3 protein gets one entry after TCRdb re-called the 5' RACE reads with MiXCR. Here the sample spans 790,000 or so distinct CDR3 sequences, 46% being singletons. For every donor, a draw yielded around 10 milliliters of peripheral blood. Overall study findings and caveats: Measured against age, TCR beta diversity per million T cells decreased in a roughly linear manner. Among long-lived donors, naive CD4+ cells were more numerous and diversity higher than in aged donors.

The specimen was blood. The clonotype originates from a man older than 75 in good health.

This CDR3 is CASSQERTEGGGEQFF. The DNA of the CDR3 is TGCGCCAGCAGCCAAGAGAGGACAGAAGGGGGGGGTGAGCAGTTCTTC. V usage is TRBV4-1 and J usage is TRBJ2-1, with D perhaps TRBD2 (7 bases). V lost 0 bases and J lost 9, with 18 bases in between. Germline V gene lookup returns CDR1 MGHRA and CDR2 YSYEKL. The length of the CDR3 is 16 residues.